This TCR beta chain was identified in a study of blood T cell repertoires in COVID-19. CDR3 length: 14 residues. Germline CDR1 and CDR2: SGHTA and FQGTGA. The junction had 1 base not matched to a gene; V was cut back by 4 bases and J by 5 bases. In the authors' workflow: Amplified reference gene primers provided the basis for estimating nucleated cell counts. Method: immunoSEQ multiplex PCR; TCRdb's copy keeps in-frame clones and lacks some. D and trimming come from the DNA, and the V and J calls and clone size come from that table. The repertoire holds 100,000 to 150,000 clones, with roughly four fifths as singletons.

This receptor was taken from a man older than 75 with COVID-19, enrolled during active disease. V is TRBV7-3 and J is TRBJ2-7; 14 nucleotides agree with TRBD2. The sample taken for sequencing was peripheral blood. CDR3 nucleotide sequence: TGTGCCAGCAGCTGGGGACTAGCGGGAGACGAGCAGTACTTC. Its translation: CASSWGLAGDEQYF.